A single sample gave rise to the 22 T cell receptor beta chains below, sequenced in a study of blood T cell repertoires in COVID-19. Method: immunoSEQ multiplex PCR; TCRdb's copy keeps in-frame clones and lacks some. Of some 280,000 clones listed, approximately 88% are singletons. The source material was peripheral blood. The receptors shown here come from a woman in her forties who had recovered from COVID-19.

This clone appeared a few times. This chain links TRBV19 with TRBJ2-2, with D uncertain. Germline V gene data show CDR1 as LNHDA and CDR2 as SQIVND (reference sequence). V lost 0 bases to trimming and J lost 4 bases, with 9 bases between them. This CDR3 is built from 15 residues. The CDR3 region is CASSIDRPGTGELFF. CDR3 nucleotide sequence: TGTGCCAGTAGTATAGATCGGCCGGGCACCGGGGAGCTGTTTTTT.

This clone was picked up one time. The J gene is TRBJ2-1, the V gene TRBV27; a weak D match, TRBD2 (6 bases). The CDR3 sequence is 17 residues long. CDR1 is MNHEY and CDR2 is SMNVEV in the germline V gene (reference sequence). V lost 0 bases and J 3 bases, leaving 15 bases between the germline ends. The CDR3 DNA reads TGTGCCAGCAGTTTATCGCGGCCGGAGGGCCTCTACAATGAGCAGTTCTTC. Translation: CASSLSRPEGLYNEQFF.

CDR3 loop: CAISEGVNSGNTIYF. CDR3 in DNA: TGTGCCATCAGTGAAGGGGTAAACTCTGGAAACACCATATATTTT. The chain has TRBV10-3 and TRBJ1-3; weak D call: TRBD1 (5 bases). V was shortened by 3 bases and J by 0 bases, with 9 bases between the two germline ends. This CDR3 spans 15 amino acids. Germline V gene data show CDR1 as ENHRY and CDR2 as SYGVKD.

The J gene is TRBJ2-7, the V gene TRBV4-1; perhaps TRBD2 as D (7 bases). CDR1 and CDR2 (germline): MGHRA, YSYEKL. V lost 4 bases to trimming and J lost 2 bases, with 12 bases between them. This CDR3 has 14 amino acids. The CDR3 sequence: CASSPRGAAYEQYF. In DNA, the CDR3 is TGCGCCAGCAGCCCTCGGGGGGCGGCCTACGAGCAGTACTTC.

The rearrangement uses TRBV7-3 and TRBJ2-6, with 8 bases matching TRBD1. CDR1 and CDR2 from the germline V gene are SGHTA and FQGTGA. The CDR3 consists of 20 residues. V trimming: 1 base; J trimming: 0 bases; junction bases outside the gene matches: 11. CDR3 protein: CASSLKGPGQVDSGANVLTF. CDR3 DNA sequence: TGTGCCAGCAGCTTAAAAGGACCGGGACAGGTCGACTCTGGGGCCAACGTCCTGACTTTC.

The gene calls are TRBV24-1 and TRBJ2-1, with 7 positions matching TRBD2. Germline V gene sequence: CDR1 KGHDR, CDR2 SFDVKD. This CDR3 is 14 amino acids long. V lost 10 bases to trimming and J lost 2 bases; unmatched junction nucleotides: 7. The chain's CDR3 is CATTSSGPYNEQFF. The CDR3 coding sequence is TGTGCCACAACCTCTAGCGGACCCTACAATGAGCAGTTCTTC.

The gene calls are TRBV4-1 and TRBJ2-7; tentatively, D is TRBD2 (5 bases). Trimming cost V 0 bases and J 2 bases, with 11 bases left between them. In germline, CDR1 is MGHRA, CDR2 YSYEKL. The CDR3 is made up of 15 amino acids. This CDR3 reads CASSQEVATTYEQYF. CDR3 coding DNA: TGCGCCAGCAGCCAAGAAGTAGCGACAACCTACGAGCAGTACTTC.

This clone was picked up a small number of times. The chain has TRBV21-1 and TRBJ2-1; the table's D call TRBD2 went unverified against the DNA. TRBV21-1 is recorded as a pseudogene. This CDR3 has 17 residues. The CDR3 reads CASSKKGSGSSYNEQFF. The CDR3 coding sequence is TGTGCCAGCAGCAAAAAGGGTAGCGGGAGTAGTTACAATGAGCAGTTCTTC.

J is TRBJ2-5 and V is TRBV30, with TRBD1 identical over 10 bases. The CDR3 is 13 residues long. Germline loops: CDR1 GTSNPN, CDR2 SVGIG (reference sequence). Losses at the gene ends were 5 bases for V and 1 base for J; bases not matched to a gene: 1. The CDR3 bases are TGTGCCTGGTGGACAGGGGGCCAAGAGACCCAGTACTTC. Translating gives CAWWTGGQETQYF.

The chain combines TRBV3-1 (or the pseudogene TRBV3-2) with TRBJ2-5, with 9 positions matching TRBD1. The CDR3 is made up of 12 amino acids. Germline loops: CDR1 LGHDT, CDR2 YNNKEL (reference sequence). After removal of 4 bases from V and 11 bases from J, the junction contained 5 bases not matched to a gene. The CDR3 nucleotides read TGTGCCAGCAGCCTGCAACAGGGGGCACAGTACTTC. Its protein is CASSLQQGAQYF.

Only a few counts were recorded for this clone. V gene TRBV10-3 combines with J gene TRBJ1-5; 10 positions agree with TRBD1. The CDR3 runs 18 residues. Germline V gives CDR1 ENHRY, CDR2 SYGVKD. With V trimmed by 0 bases and J by 1 base, 6 bases remained unmatched. CDR3 in amino acids: CAISESRTGGFSNQPQHF. Written as DNA, the CDR3 is TGTGCCATCAGTGAGTCCCGGACAGGGGGTTTCAGCAATCAGCCCCAGCATTTT.

The rearrangement joins TRBV7-2 to TRBJ2-5, with 9 nucleotides matching TRBD1. CDR1 and CDR2 (germline): SGHTA, FQGNSA. V gave up 2 bases and J gave up 4 bases; unmatched junction bases: 2. This CDR3 spans 14 amino acids. As DNA, the CDR3 is TGTGCCAGCAGCTTAAACAGGGGGCCAGAGACCCAGTACTTC. As protein: CASSLNRGPETQYF.

V usage is TRBV10-3 and J usage is TRBJ2-2; the match to TRBD2 covers 8 bases. Per the germline V gene, CDR1 is ENHRY and CDR2 is SYGVKD. The length of the CDR3 is 15 residues. The ends lost 6 bases at V and 2 bases at J; junction bases unmatched: 5. The CDR3 loop is CAIRGTSGNTGELFF. CDR3 bases: TGTGCCATCAGAGGAACTAGCGGCAACACCGGGGAGCTGTTTTTT.

The V call is TRBV5-1, the J call TRBJ2-7, with a possible D match to TRBD1 (7 bases). Per the germline V gene, CDR1 is SGHRS and CDR2 is YFSETQ. The CDR3 spans 19 residues. Trimming pared 2 bases from V and 5 bases from J, leaving 29 bases between. The CDR3, as DNA: TGCGCCAGCAGCTTCAAAGGGGGCCTTGGAGGGGACCTCCGGGACGAGCAGTACTTC. This codes for CASSFKGGLGGDLRDEQYF. Filled out from reference TRBV5-1 and TRBJ2-7, the complete variable domain reads KAGVTQTPRYLIKTRGQQVTLSCSPISGHRSVSWYQQTPGQGLQFLFEYFSETQRNKGNFPGRFSGRQFSNSRSEMNVSTLELGDSALYLCASSFKGGLGGDLRDEQYFGPGTRLTVT.

This clone was recorded only once. This chain joins TRBV28 and TRBJ2-3; 7 bases are shared with TRBD1. Looked up from germline, CDR1 is MDHEN and CDR2 is SYDVKM. The CDR3 extends over 15 amino acids. Losses at the gene ends were 2 bases for V and 2 bases for J; bases not matched to a gene: 4. CDR3 nucleotide sequence: TGTGCCAGCAGTTTACAGGGGGATAACACAGATACGCAGTATTTT. Its protein is CASSLQGDNTDTQYF. Filled out from reference TRBV28 and TRBJ2-3, the complete variable domain reads DVKVTQSSRYLVKRTGEKVFLECVQDMDHENMFWYRQDPGLGLRLIYFSYDVKMKEKGDIPEGYSVSREKKERFSLILESASTNQTSMYLCASSLQGDNTDTQYFGPGTRLTVL.

The chain couples TRBV18 to TRBJ2-5; maybe TRBD1 (6 bases). Trimming cost V 3 bases and J 1 base, with 9 bases left between them. This CDR3 is built from 14 residues. Per germline, CDR1 KGHSH and CDR2 LQKENI. The CDR3 protein is CASSPRDTQETQYF. CDR3 in DNA: TGTGCCAGCTCACCGAGGGACACCCAAGAGACCCAGTACTTC.

This chain links TRBV6-4 with TRBJ2-6, with D possibly being TRBD1 (6 bases). The CDR3 sequence is 17 residues long. V dropped 5 bases and J dropped 1 base, with 15 bases sitting between them. CDR1 is MRHNA, CDR2 SNTAGT, per germline. CDR3 in DNA: TGTGCCAGCAGTCGCAACAGGGTTTCGTCTGGGGCCAACGTCCTGACTTTC. Encoded protein: CASSRNRVSSGANVLTF.

This chain joins TRBV6-6 and TRBJ2-5; D not resolved. This CDR3 has 12 amino acids. The V and J ends lost 2 bases and 2 bases respectively, with 3 bases between them. Germline CDR1 and CDR2: MNHNY and SVGAGI (reference sequence). The CDR3: CASSYRQETQYF. The CDR3 nucleotides are TGTGCCAGCAGTTACCGGCAAGAGACCCAGTACTTC.

Remarks on this clone: The junction and the germline gene differ at one end; a read error may be behind it. J is TRBJ1-1 and V is TRBV18, with TRBD1 as a possible D gene (6 bases). CDR3 length: 20 amino acids. CDR1 and CDR2 from the germline V gene are KGHSH and LQKENI. CDR3 nucleotide sequence: TGTGCCAGCTCACCCATCTTAGGGACCCTCACAGGGCCCTTGAAGACTGAAGCTTTCTTT. The encoded protein is CASSPILGTLTGPLKTEAFF.

A remark on this clone: A read error may produce the germline difference seen at one junction end. This CDR3 reads CARSGPQGGF. CDR3 coding DNA: TGTGCCAGAAGCGGACCCCAGGGGGGCTTC. V gene TRBV5-3 combines with J gene TRBJ1-2; TRBD1 agrees at 7 bases. TRBV5-3 is flagged as an ORF with uncertain function. This CDR3 has 10 residues.

The chain couples TRBV20-1 to TRBJ1-1, with D possibly TRBD1 on 6 matching bases. The germline gives CDR1 DFQATT, CDR2 SNEGSKA (reference sequence). The CDR3 is made up of 11 amino acids. Trimming took off 6 bases at V and 3 bases at J, with 8 bases between the two ends. CDR3 protein: CSAQGYTEAFF. The CDR3, as DNA: TGCAGTGCCCAGGGGTACACTGAAGCTTTCTTT.

The V call is TRBV6-1, the J call TRBJ2-2; TRBD2 is a possible D gene (6 bases). Trimming left V 3 bases short and J 0 bases short, with 11 bases between. CDR1 MNHNS and CDR2 SASEGT come from the germline V gene. The CDR3 loop spans 16 amino acids. The CDR3 sequence: CASSDVASANTGELFF. The CDR3 coding sequence is TGTGCCAGCAGTGACGTCGCTAGCGCGAACACCGGGGAGCTGTTTTTT.